This T cell receptor (beta chain) is drawn from a study of T cell responses to AZD1222 COVID-19 vaccine. Sequenced by immunoSEQ multiplex PCR; TCRdb stores in-frame clones only, minus some. Here the sample spans 65,000 to 80,000 clones, 83% being singletons. The V end lost 4 bases, the J end lost 3 bases, and 14 bases lay between the germline ends. Germline lookup yields CDR1 SGHNT and CDR2 YYREEE (reference sequence). The CDR3 extends over 16 amino acids. This chain joins TRBV5-4 and TRBJ2-6, with D unclear. Specimen: peripheral blood, collected 28 days after the second AZD1222 dose. This TCR came from an adult who received the AZD1222 COVID-19 vaccine. The DNA for the CDR3 is TGTGCCAGCAGCCGAGCCGAAGGGTTTGGGGCCAACGTCCTGACTTTC. Encoded protein: CASSRAEGFGANVLTF. The variable domain in full, with the rest retrieved from reference TRBV5-4 and TRBJ2-6, is ETGVTQSPTHLIKTRGQQVTLRCSSQSGHNTVSWYQQALGQGPQFIFQYYREEENGRGNFPPRFSGLQFPNYSSELNVNALELDDSALYLCASSRAEGFGANVLTFGAGSRLTVL.